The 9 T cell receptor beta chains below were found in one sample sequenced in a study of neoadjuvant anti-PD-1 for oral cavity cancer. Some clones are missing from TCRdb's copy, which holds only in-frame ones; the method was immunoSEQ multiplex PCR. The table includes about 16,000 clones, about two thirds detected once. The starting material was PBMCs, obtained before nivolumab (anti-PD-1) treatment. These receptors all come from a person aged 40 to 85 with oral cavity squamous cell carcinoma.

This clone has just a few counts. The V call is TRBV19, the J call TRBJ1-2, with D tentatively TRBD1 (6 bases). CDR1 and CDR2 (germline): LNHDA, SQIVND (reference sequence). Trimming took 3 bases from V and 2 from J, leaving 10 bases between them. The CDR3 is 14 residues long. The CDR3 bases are TGTGCCAGTAGTATCCCAGGGGAGAACTATGGCTACACCTTC. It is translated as CASSIPGENYGYTF. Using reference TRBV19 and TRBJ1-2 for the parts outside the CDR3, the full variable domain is DGGITQSPKYLFRKEGQNVTLSCEQNLNHDAMYWYRQDPGQGLRLIYYSQIVNDFQKGDIAEGYSVSREKKESFPLTVTSAQKNPTAFYLCASSIPGENYGYTFGSGTRLTVV.

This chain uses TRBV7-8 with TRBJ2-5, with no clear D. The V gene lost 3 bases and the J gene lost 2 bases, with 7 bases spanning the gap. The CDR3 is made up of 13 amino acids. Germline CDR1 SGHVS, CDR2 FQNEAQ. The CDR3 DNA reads TGTGCCAGCAGCTTCTCGGGTCAAGAGACCCAGTACTTC. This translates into CASSFSGQETQYF.

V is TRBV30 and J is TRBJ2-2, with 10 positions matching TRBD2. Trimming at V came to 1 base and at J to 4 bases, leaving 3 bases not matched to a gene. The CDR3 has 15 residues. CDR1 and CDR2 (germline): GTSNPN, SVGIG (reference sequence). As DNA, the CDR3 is TGTGCCTGGAGTGCGGCTAGCGGGAGCACCGGGGAGCTGTTTTTT. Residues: CAWSAASGSTGELFF.

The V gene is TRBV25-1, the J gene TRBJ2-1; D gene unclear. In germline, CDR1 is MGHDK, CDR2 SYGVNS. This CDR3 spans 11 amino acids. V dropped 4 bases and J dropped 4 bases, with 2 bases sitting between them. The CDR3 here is CASSVYNEQFF. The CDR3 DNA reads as TGTGCCAGCAGTGTTTACAATGAGCAGTTCTTC.

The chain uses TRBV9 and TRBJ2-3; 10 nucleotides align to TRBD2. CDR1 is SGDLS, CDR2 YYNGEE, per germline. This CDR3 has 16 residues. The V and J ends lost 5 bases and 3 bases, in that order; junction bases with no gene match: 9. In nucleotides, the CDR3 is TGTGCCAGCAGTACAGGGACTAGCGTTCTTACAGATACGCAGTATTTT. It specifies CASSTGTSVLTDTQYF.

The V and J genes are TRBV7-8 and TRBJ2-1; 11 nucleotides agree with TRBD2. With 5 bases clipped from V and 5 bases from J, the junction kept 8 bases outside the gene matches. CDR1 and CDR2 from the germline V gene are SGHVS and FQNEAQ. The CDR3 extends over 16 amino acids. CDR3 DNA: TGTGCCAGCAGCGCCTCCGGGACTAGCGGCAACAATGAGCAGTTCTTC. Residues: CASSASGTSGNNEQFF.

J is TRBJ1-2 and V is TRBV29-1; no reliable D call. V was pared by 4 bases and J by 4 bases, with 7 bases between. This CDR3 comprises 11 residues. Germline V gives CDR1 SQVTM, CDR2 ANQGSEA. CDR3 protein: CSVVESYGYTF. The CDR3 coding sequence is TGCAGCGTTGTAGAATCCTATGGCTACACCTTC.

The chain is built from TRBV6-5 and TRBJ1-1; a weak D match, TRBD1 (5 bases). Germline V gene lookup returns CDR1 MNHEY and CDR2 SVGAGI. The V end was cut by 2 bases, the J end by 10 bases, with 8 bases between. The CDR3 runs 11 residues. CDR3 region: CASSYKGTAFF. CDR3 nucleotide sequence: TGTGCCAGCAGTTACAAAGGGACAGCTTTCTTT.

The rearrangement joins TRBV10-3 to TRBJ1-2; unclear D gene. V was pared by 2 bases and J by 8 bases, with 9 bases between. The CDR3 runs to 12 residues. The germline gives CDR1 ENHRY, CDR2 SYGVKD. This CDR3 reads CAISEAVEGYTF. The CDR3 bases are TGTGCCATCAGTGAGGCGGTAGAGGGCTACACCTTC.